This T cell receptor (beta chain) was identified in a study of T cells in Graves' hyperthyroidism and ophthalmopathy. Study information: Pretreatment peripheral blood was obtained at initial diagnosis.

A word on this clonotype: What it binds is not known.

Whole-study findings and limits: The model identified upcoming ophthalmopathy a median approximately six months ahead of onset. Blood also showed most of the thyroid clonotypes that were expanded above 0.001.

What was amplified from RNA transcripts were TCR beta CDR3 regions. The TCR CDR3 first-round RT-PCR relied on the HTBI primer set. TCRdb reprocessed the multiplex PCR reads via MiXCR and lists one record per CDR3 protein. The sample records about 590,000 distinct CDR3 sequences, 13% to 15% being singletons. The clonotype originates from a woman aged 18-29 years with Graves' ophthalmopathy. The sample consisted of blood.

The CDR3 here is CASSLTSGGADEQFF. CDR3 bases: TGTGCCAGCAGTTTAACTAGCGGGGGGGCCGATGAGCAGTTCTTC. The rearrangement uses TRBV12-3 or TRBV12-4 and TRBJ2-1; the match to TRBD2 covers 13 bases. The ends lost 2 bases at V and 8 bases at J; junction bases unmatched: 3. The CDR3 extends over 15 amino acids.